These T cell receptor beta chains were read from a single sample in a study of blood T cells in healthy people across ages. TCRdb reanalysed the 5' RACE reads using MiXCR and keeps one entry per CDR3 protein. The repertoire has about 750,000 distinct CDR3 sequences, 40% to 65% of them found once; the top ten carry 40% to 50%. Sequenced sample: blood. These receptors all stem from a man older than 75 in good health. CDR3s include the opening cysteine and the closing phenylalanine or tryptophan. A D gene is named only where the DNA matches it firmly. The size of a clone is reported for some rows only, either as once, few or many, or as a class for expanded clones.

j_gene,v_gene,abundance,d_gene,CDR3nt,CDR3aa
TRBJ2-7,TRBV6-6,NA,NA,TGTGCCAGCAGTGGGGCTGGCATGACCTACGAGCAGTACTTC,CASSGAGMTYEQYF
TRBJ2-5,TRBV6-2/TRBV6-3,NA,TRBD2,TGTGCCACCGTCCCAAACGGGAGGAATGAGCAGTACTTC,CATVPNGRNEQYF
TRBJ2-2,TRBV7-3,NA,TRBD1,TGTGCCAGCAGACCAGGGGGCTACGGCGGGGAGCTGTTTTTT,CASRPGGYGGELFF
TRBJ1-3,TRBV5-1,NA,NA,TGCGCCAGCAGCTTGGCACCAGGGGACTTCTCTGGAAACACCATATATTTT,CASSLAPGDFSGNTIYF
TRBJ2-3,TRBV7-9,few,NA,NA,CASSLVAGGAYF
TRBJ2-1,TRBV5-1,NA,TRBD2,TGCGCCAGCAGCTTGGGAACTAGCGGGAGGAGCGGTGAGCAGTTCTTC,CASSLGTSGRSGEQFF
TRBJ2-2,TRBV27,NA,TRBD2,TGTGCCAGCAGTTTAAGGGCGGAGCGGGGCACCGGGGAGCTGTTTTTT,CASSLRAERGTGELFF
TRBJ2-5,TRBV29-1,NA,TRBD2,TGCAGCGTTGAGGGACTAGGTATGGTGCAGTACTTC,CSVEGLGMVQYF
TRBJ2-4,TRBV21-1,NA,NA,TGTGCCAGCAGGTCTAGTTCGGTGACAGTGAGATTAGCCAAAAACATTCAGTACTTC,CASRSSSVTVRLAKNIQYF
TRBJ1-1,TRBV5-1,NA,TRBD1,TGCGCCAGCAGCTTATCCGGGACAGGGGGCACTGAAGCTTTCTTT,CASSLSGTGGTEAFF
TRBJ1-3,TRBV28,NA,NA,TGTGCCAGCTACCCTTCGGGATCTGGAAACACCATATATTTT,CASYPSGSGNTIYF
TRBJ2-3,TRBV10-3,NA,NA,TGTGCCATCACCAACAGGGCCGATACGCAGTATTTT,CAITNRADTQYF
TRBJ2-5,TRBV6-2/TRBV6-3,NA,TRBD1,TGTACCAGCAGTTACTCGTTAGGGGGCTCGGGTTTTGGAGAGACCCAGTACTTC,CTSSYSLGGSGFGETQYF
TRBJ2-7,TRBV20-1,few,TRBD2,TGCAGTGCTAGAGGGGGACTAGCGGGAGAGCAGTACTTC,CSARGGLAGEQYF
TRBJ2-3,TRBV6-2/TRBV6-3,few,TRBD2,TGTGCCAGCAGCCGAGGACTAGCGGTAACTAGCACAGATACGCAGTATTTT,CASSRGLAVTSTDTQYF
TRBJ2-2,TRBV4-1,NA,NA,TGCGCCAGCAGCCAAGAGGGGGCAGGGGGGTACACCGGGGAGCTGTTTTTT,CASSQEGAGGYTGELFF
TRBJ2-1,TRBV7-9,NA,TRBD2,TGTGCCAGCAGCTACGGGACTAGCGGGAGGAAATCCTACAATGAGCAGTTCTTC,CASSYGTSGRKSYNEQFF
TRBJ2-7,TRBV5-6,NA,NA,TGTGCCAGCAGCTATCAAAGGGGTAGTACCTACGAGCAGTACTTC,CASSYQRGSTYEQYF
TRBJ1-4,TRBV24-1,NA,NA,TGTGCCACCAGTGAAGGACCGGTGACAACTAATGAAAAACTGTTTTTT,CATSEGPVTTNEKLFF
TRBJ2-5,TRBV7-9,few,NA,TGTGCCAGCAGCTTACGGGACATCCAAGAGACCCAGTACTTC,CASSLRDIQETQYF
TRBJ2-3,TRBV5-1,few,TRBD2,TGCGCCAGCAGCTTGGAACTAGCGGGAGGGCGCAGATACGCGTATTTT,CASSLELAGGRRYAYF
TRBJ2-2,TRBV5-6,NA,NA,TGTGCCAGCAGCGGTTACCGTGCCACTTGGGCTATCGGGGAGCTGTTTTTT,CASSGYRATWAIGELFF
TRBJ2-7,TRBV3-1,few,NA,TGTGCCAGCAGCCAAGACGCTGCCTCCTACGAGCAGTACTTC,CASSQDAASYEQYF
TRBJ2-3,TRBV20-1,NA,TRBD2,TGCAGTGCTATACTCGGGGGGGAGTCAGATACGCAGTATTTT,CSAILGGESDTQYF
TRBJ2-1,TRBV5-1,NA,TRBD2,TGCGCCAGCAGCTTGATCGCGGGAGGCCCCTCCAATGAGCAGTTCTTC,CASSLIAGGPSNEQFF
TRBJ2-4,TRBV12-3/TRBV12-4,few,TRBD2,TGTGCCAGCAGTTTATCAGCGGGAGAGGGGAACATTCAGTACTTC,CASSLSAGEGNIQYF
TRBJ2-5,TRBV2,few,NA,TGTGCCAGCTGTAGCAGTTTTCAAGAGACCCAGTACTTC,CASCSSFQETQYF
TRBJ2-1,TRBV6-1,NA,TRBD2,TGTGCCAGCACCGGACTAGCGGGAGTAAAAGACACTGGTGAGCAGTTCTTC,CASTGLAGVKDTGEQFF
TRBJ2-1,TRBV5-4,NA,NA,TGTGCCAGCAGCCCGCCGGGGGCTCCACCTTGGGAGCAGTTCTTC,CASSPPGAPPWEQFF
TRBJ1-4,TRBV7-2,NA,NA,TGTGCCAGCAGCCCGGCGGCCCGGACTGAAAAGCTGTTTTTT,CASSPAARTEKLFF
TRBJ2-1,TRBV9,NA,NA,TGTGCCAGCAGCGTAACCAGCGGAGGGGTAAATGAGCAGTTCTTC,CASSVTSGGVNEQFF
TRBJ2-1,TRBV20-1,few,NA,TGCAGTGCTAGAGATCTGGGGGACCTCCGGAATGAGCAGTTCTTC,CSARDLGDLRNEQFF
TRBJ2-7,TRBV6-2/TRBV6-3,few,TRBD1,TGTGCCAGCAGTGACAGGACAGGGGGTCGTTCCTACGAGCAGTACTTC,CASSDRTGGRSYEQYF